The 10 T cell receptor beta chains given below trace back to one sample, sequenced in a study of T cells in Graves' hyperthyroidism and ophthalmopathy. The TCR beta CDR3 regions underwent amplification using RNA transcripts as the source. The HTBI primer set served for first-round RT-PCR of the TCR CDR3. TCRdb fed the multiplex PCR reads into MiXCR, producing one record per CDR3 protein. The repertoire consists of approximately 570,000 distinct CDR3 sequences, with just under 20% occurring once and the leading ten covering roughly 50%. Sequenced material: blood. These receptors all stem from a man in his forties with Graves' ophthalmopathy.

The table lists this clonotype with a few counts. The CDR3 region has the DNA TGCGCCAGCATCCGAACCCCGACAGAGGCCCATACGCAGTATTTT. Protein sequence: CASIRTPTEAHTQYF. J is TRBJ2-3 and V is TRBV5-1; a possible D gene is TRBD1 (5 bases). Germline assignment: CDR1 SGHRS and CDR2 YFSETQ. The CDR3 is 15 amino acids. Trimming shortened V by 6 bases and J by 7 bases, and 21 bases separated the two germline ends.

This clonotype was found a few times. The chain recombines TRBV10-3 with TRBJ2-4; D gene ambiguous. The CDR3 is 15 amino acids. Trimming cost V 0 bases and J 0 bases, with 6 bases left between them. Germline values: CDR1 ENHRY, CDR2 SYGVKD. CDR3 nucleotide sequence: TGTGCCATCAGTGAGTCGTTACTAGCCAAAAACATTCAGTACTTC. Translating gives CAISESLLAKNIQYF.

The V and J genes are TRBV20-1 and TRBJ2-1; 8 bases match TRBD2. Germline V gene lookup returns CDR1 DFQATT and CDR2 SNEGSKA (reference sequence). V trimming: 3 bases; J trimming: 4 bases; junction bases outside the gene matches: 2. The CDR3 has 13 amino acids. CDR3 nucleotides: TGCAGTGCTAGCCAGCGGGAGTACAATGAGCAGTTCTTC. Translated: CSASQREYNEQFF.

This clonotype was detected only a few times. The chain links TRBV20-1 to TRBJ1-4; no reliable D call. This CDR3 has 17 amino acids. Germline V gene data show CDR1 as DFQATT and CDR2 as SNEGSKA (reference sequence). V was clipped by 0 bases and J by 3 bases, with 17 bases between them. The CDR3 region has the DNA TGCAGTGCTAGAGACCCCAGGAGTGGTTTGGCTAATGAAAAACTGTTTTTT. Translation gives CSARDPRSGLANEKLFF.

This clonotype has a count of ten or more. J is TRBJ1-4 and V is TRBV7-2; TRBD1 might be the D (6 bases). Per germline, CDR1 SGHTA and CDR2 FQGNSA. V gave up 4 bases and J gave up 6 bases, with 27 bases separating them. This CDR3 is 19 amino acids long. The CDR3 coding sequence is TGTGCCAGCAGCTCCCCTTTATCGGGAAACACAGGGTCGGATGAAAAACTGTTTTTT. The encoded protein is CASSSPLSGNTGSDEKLFF.

Only one count was recorded for this clonotype. This rearrangement joins TRBV5-5 to TRBJ1-6, with D unresolved. The germline V gene encodes CDR1 SGHKS and CDR2 YYEKEE (reference sequence). CDR3 length equals 15 residues. Trimming took off 6 bases at V and 7 bases at J, with 17 bases between the two ends. CDR3 loop: CASTIEARGNSPLHF. The CDR3 DNA is TGTGCCAGCACCATAGAGGCCCGAGGGAATTCACCCCTCCACTTT.

This clonotype has a count of ten or more. The chain employs TRBV2 and TRBJ2-1; the D is unclear. CDR3 length: 14 amino acids. V lost 10 bases, J lost 1 base, and 14 bases lay in between. From germline, CDR1 is SNHLY and CDR2 FYNNEI. The CDR3 is CAIAPRRSYNEQFF. For the CDR3, the DNA is TGTGCCATCGCACCCCGGCGGTCCTACAATGAGCAGTTCTTC.

This clonotype was detected ten times or more. This chain connects TRBV18 to TRBJ2-3; tentatively, D is TRBD1 (7 bases). The CDR3 spans 17 residues. The V end was cut by 3 bases, the J end by 1 base, with 17 bases between. Germline CDR1 and CDR2: KGHSH and LQKENI. For the CDR3, the DNA is TGTGCCAGCTCACCTCCCCCGGGACAGCGGGGCACAGATACGCAGTATTTT. Its translation: CASSPPPGQRGTDTQYF.

J is TRBJ2-7 and V is TRBV3-1, with D possibly being TRBD2 (6 bases). Deletions cut 4 bases from V and 0 bases from J, with 16 bases between. CDR1 and CDR2 (germline): LGHDT, YNNKEL (reference sequence). This CDR3 has 16 residues. The CDR3, as DNA: TGTGCCAGCAGCCGGAGCCGGGGACTGAGCTCCTACGAGCAGTACTTC. It specifies CASSRSRGLSSYEQYF.

This clonotype was recorded many times. The chain recombines TRBV7-9 with TRBJ2-7, with 7 bases that match TRBD1. The CDR3 spans 15 residues. The V and J ends lost 4 bases and 6 bases, in that order; junction bases with no gene match: 12. Per the germline V gene, CDR1 is SEHNR and CDR2 is FQNEAQ (reference sequence). CDR3 in DNA: TGTGCCAGCAGCTATCCTAAGGGGGCAGGGTCCGAGCAGTACTTC. Translating it yields CASSYPKGAGSEQYF.